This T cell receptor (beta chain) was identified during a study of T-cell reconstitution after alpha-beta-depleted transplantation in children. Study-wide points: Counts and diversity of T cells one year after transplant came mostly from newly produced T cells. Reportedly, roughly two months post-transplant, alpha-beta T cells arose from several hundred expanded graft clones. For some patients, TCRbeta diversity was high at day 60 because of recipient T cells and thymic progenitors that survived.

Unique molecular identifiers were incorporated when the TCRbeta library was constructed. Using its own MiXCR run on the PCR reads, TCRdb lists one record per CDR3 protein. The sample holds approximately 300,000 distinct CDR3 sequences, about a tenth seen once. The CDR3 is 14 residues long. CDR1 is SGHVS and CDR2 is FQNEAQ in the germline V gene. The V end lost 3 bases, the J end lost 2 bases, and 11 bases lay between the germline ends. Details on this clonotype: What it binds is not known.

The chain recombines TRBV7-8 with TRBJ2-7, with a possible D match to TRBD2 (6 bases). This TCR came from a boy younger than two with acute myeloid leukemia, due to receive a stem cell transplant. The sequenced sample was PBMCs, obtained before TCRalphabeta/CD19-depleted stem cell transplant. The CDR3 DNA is TGTGCCAGCAGCTTGACGGGAGTGACCTACGAGCAGTACTTC. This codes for CASSLTGVTYEQYF.